This passage covers 30 T cell receptor beta chains from one sample sequenced in a study of spatial heterogeneity in lung cancer. TCRdb fed the 5' RACE reads into MiXCR, producing one record per CDR3 protein. In the table there are 20,000 to 25,000 distinct CDR3 sequences, about 4.7% of which are singletons. Stated time point: sample taken at primary tumor resection. The sequenced material consisted of unsorted whole RNA from tumor, nontumor lung or frozen PBMC. Sequencing used PBMCs, obtained at surgery. All receptors derive from a male donor with early-stage non-small cell lung cancer.

In this sample, this clonotype turned up a few times. The chain recombines TRBV15 with TRBJ1-5; no clear D gene. CDR3 length: 12 amino acids. Trimming pared 0 bases from V and 7 bases from J, leaving 4 bases between. CDR1 is LNHNV and CDR2 is YYDKDF in the germline V gene (reference sequence). CDR3 region: CATSRDGQPQHF. The CDR3 nucleotides are TGTGCCACCAGCAGAGACGGCCAGCCCCAGCATTTT.

This clonotype was recorded many times. V gene TRBV5-1 combines with J gene TRBJ2-3; 9 positions match TRBD2. From germline, CDR1 is SGHRS and CDR2 YFSETQ. This CDR3 contains 17 residues. The V segment lost 3 bases and the J segment 1 base; nucleotides outside the gene matches: 9. Here the CDR3 DNA reads TGCGCCAGCAGCTCCCCCCGGACTAGCGAAGGCACAGATACGCAGTATTTT. This codes for CASSSPRTSEGTDTQYF. Combining the CDR3 with reference TRBV5-1 and TRBJ2-3 gives the whole variable domain KAGVTQTPRYLIKTRGQQVTLSCSPISGHRSVSWYQQTPGQGLQFLFEYFSETQRNKGNFPGRFSGRQFSNSRSEMNVSTLELGDSALYLCASSSPRTSEGTDTQYFGPGTRLTVL.

The chain uses TRBV6-6 and TRBJ2-5; the match to TRBD1 covers 7 bases. The CDR3 contains 15 residues. The germline V gene has CDR1 MNHNY and CDR2 SVGAGI (reference sequence). J gave up 2 bases and V 6 bases, and 9 bases lay outside the gene matches. DNA for the CDR3: TGTGCCAGCAGGCACCCGACAGGGCATCAAGAGACCCAGTACTTC. Amino acid sequence: CASRHPTGHQETQYF.

This clonotype was observed at least ten times. The V gene is TRBV5-1, the J gene TRBJ1-2, with a possible D match to TRBD1 (5 bases). Trimming pared 4 bases from V and 8 bases from J, leaving 12 bases between. Germline lookup yields CDR1 SGHRS and CDR2 YFSETQ. The CDR3 has 12 amino acids. The CDR3 reads CASSRWGEGYTF. CDR3 in DNA: TGCGCCAGCAGCCGTTGGGGGGAAGGCTACACCTTC. Together with reference TRBV5-1 and TRBJ1-2, the CDR3 gives the full variable domain: KAGVTQTPRYLIKTRGQQVTLSCSPISGHRSVSWYQQTPGQGLQFLFEYFSETQRNKGNFPGRFSGRQFSNSRSEMNVSTLELGDSALYLCASSRWGEGYTFGSGTRLTVV.

Many counts were recorded for this clonotype. The chain recombines TRBV4-2 with TRBJ2-3; D is undetermined. This CDR3 region has 15 residues. The ends were cut back, 0 bases at V and 5 bases at J, with 12 bases in the middle. The germline CDR1 and CDR2 sequences are LGHNA and YNFKEQ. The CDR3, as DNA: TGTGCCAGCAGCCAAGAGTCGACTTACCAAGATACGCAGTATTTT. Translating it yields CASSQESTYQDTQYF.

The table lists this clonotype with many counts. CDR3 sequence (DNA): TGTGCCAGCAGTTACTCTCGGGAAGGGGGCTACACCTTC. Its translation: CASSYSREGGYTF. The chain links TRBV6-6 to TRBJ1-2; D unclear. Trimming took 0 bases from V and 8 from J, leaving 10 bases between them. The V gene's germline CDR1 is MNHNY and CDR2 SVGAGI (reference sequence). The length of the CDR3 is 13 residues.

The table lists this clonotype with many counts. The chain is built from TRBV7-8 and TRBJ1-2; D perhaps matches TRBD1 (5 bases). Germline CDR1 is SGHVS and CDR2 is FQNEAQ. This CDR3 contains 15 residues. The V end lost 0 bases, the J end lost 2 bases, and 10 bases lay between the germline ends. The CDR3 nucleotides read TGTGCCAGCAGCTTAGCGACGGGGGACAACTATGGCTACACCTTC. As protein: CASSLATGDNYGYTF.

This clonotype was seen only a few times. V gene TRBV3-1 combines with J gene TRBJ2-2, with D possibly being TRBD2 (5 bases). The V gene's germline CDR1 is LGHDT and CDR2 YNNKEL (reference sequence). There are 16 residues in the CDR3. The V end was cut by 0 bases, the J end by 4 bases, with 12 bases between. The CDR3 protein is CASSQDGGGPTGELFF. CDR3 nucleotides: TGTGCCAGCAGCCAAGATGGAGGTGGGCCCACCGGGGAGCTGTTTTTT.

This clonotype was seen ten or more times. V gene TRBV7-3 combines with J gene TRBJ2-1, with D unclear. V lost 8 bases and J 8 bases, leaving 16 bases between the germline ends. This CDR3 contains 13 residues. Germline assignment: CDR1 SGHTA and CDR2 FQGTGA. The CDR3 region has the DNA TGTGCCAGCTCTAACGGGCCTGGGTATGAGCAGTTCTTC. This sequence encodes CASSNGPGYEQFF.

This clonotype was observed at least ten times. This CDR3 is CASSVADPNTGELFF. The CDR3 DNA reads TGTGCCAGCAGCGTAGCGGATCCGAACACCGGGGAGCTGTTTTTT. The chain links TRBV9 to TRBJ2-2; no clear D gene. This CDR3 is 15 amino acids long. The germline gives CDR1 SGDLS, CDR2 YYNGEE. V lost 0 bases and J lost 0, with 6 bases in between.

This clonotype was seen ten or more times. The gene calls are TRBV27 and TRBJ2-1, with D possibly TRBD2 on 6 matching bases. The CDR3 has 14 residues. CDR1 MNHEY and CDR2 SMNVEV come from the germline V gene (reference sequence). With 5 bases removed from V and 6 bases from J, the gap between germline ends came to 14 bases. This chain's CDR3 is CASSVSVGGNEQFF. The CDR3 DNA is TGTGCCAGCAGTGTGAGTGTGGGGGGCAATGAGCAGTTCTTC.

This clonotype was seen many times. This sequence joins TRBV7-9 and TRBJ1-3, with a tentative D call TRBD1 (5 bases). V was shortened by 5 bases and J by 0 bases, with 11 bases between the two germline ends. CDR1 and CDR2 from the germline V gene are SEHNR and FQNEAQ (reference sequence). The CDR3 spans 15 residues. The CDR3 coding sequence is TGTGCCAGCAGCCACCGGGGGAGCTCTGGAAACACCATATATTTT. Its translation is CASSHRGSSGNTIYF.

The V call is TRBV3-1, the J call TRBJ2-5; 8 nucleotides agree with TRBD1. Losses at the gene ends were 4 bases for V and 2 bases for J; bases not matched to a gene: 0. The CDR3 spans 13 residues. Germline-derived CDR1 and CDR2 are LGHDT and YNNKEL (reference sequence). The DNA of the CDR3 is TGTGCCAGCAGCCGGGACAGGCAAGAGACCCAGTACTTC. Residues: CASSRDRQETQYF.

By share, this clonotype counts as medium-sized. The chain employs TRBV28 and TRBJ1-1, with a tentative D call TRBD1 (5 bases). This CDR3 is 12 amino acids long. V gave up 11 bases and J gave up 5 bases, with 15 bases separating them. CDR1 is MDHEN, CDR2 SYDVKM, per germline. This chain's CDR3 is CAARERDTEAFF. The CDR3, as DNA: TGTGCCGCCAGGGAGAGGGATACTGAAGCTTTCTTT.

This clonotype appeared many times. The rearrangement joins TRBV21-1 to TRBJ1-5; the D segment call TRBD1 is taken from the table without a DNA check. TRBV21-1 is recorded as a pseudogene. The CDR3 is 15 residues long. This CDR3 is CASSKGWSGSQPQHF. CDR3 coding DNA: TGTGCCAGCAGCAAAGGATGGTCAGGGAGCCAGCCCCAGCATTTT.

This clonotype showed up just a few times. The chain links TRBV12-3 or TRBV12-4 to TRBJ1-2; D gene ambiguous. V lost 2 bases and J lost 8, with 12 bases in between. The CDR3 spans 13 residues. The CDR3 sequence is CASSLLAVGGYTF. In DNA form, the CDR3 reads TGTGCCAGCAGTTTATTGGCAGTCGGCGGCTACACCTTC.

V usage is TRBV4-2 and J usage is TRBJ1-1; D is ambiguous. Trimming removed 2 bases from V and 0 bases from J, with 4 bases in between. This CDR3 comprises 13 residues. Germline loops: CDR1 LGHNA, CDR2 YNFKEQ. The CDR3 nucleotides are TGTGCCAGCAGCCAATCAGTGAACACTGAAGCTTTCTTT. Translating gives CASSQSVNTEAFF.

This rearrangement joins TRBV2 to TRBJ1-5; D remains ambiguous. The ends were cut back, 2 bases at V and 4 bases at J, with 9 bases in the middle. The CDR3 contains 14 residues. CDR1 is SNHLY and CDR2 is FYNNEI in the germline V gene. The CDR3 protein is CASSEIVGNQPQHF. The DNA of the CDR3 is TGTGCCAGCAGTGAAATTGTCGGTAATCAGCCCCAGCATTTT.

This clonotype has ten or more counts. This rearrangement joins TRBV3-1 to TRBJ2-4; weak D call: TRBD1 (7 bases). V gave up 3 bases and J gave up 6 bases, with 9 bases separating them. Per germline, CDR1 LGHDT and CDR2 YNNKEL (reference sequence). This CDR3 spans 13 amino acids. CDR3 sequence (DNA): TGTGCCAGCAGCCACAGGGGGGTAAACATTCAGTACTTC. It yields the protein CASSHRGVNIQYF.

This clonotype is labeled as medium-sized (0.01 to 0.1%). The CDR3 DNA reads as TGTGCCAGCAGCCATACCGGGACATACAAAAACATTCAGTACTTC. Its protein product is CASSHTGTYKNIQYF. V gene TRBV4-2 combines with J gene TRBJ2-4, with D perhaps matching TRBD1 (6 bases). Trimming removed 3 bases from V and 3 bases from J, with 12 bases in between. Per the germline V gene, CDR1 is LGHNA and CDR2 is YNFKEQ. The CDR3 covers 15 residues.

This clonotype was observed at least ten times. The rearrangement links TRBV20-1 to TRBJ1-4, with TRBD1 identical over 8 bases. Germline trimming cut 2 bases from V and 4 bases from J; bases unmatched to any gene: 9. From germline, CDR1 is DFQATT and CDR2 SNEGSKA (reference sequence). The CDR3 totals 16 residues. The CDR3: CSARPTGEYGNEKLFF. DNA for the CDR3: TGCAGTGCTAGACCGACAGGGGAGTATGGTAATGAAAAACTGTTTTTT.

This clonotype has at least ten counts. The gene calls are TRBV29-1 and TRBJ2-3; possible D gene TRBD1, 5 bases. The CDR3 has 15 amino acids. V lost 4 bases to trimming and J lost 2 bases, with 16 bases between them. CDR1 and CDR2 from the germline V gene are SQVTM and ANQGSEA. Here the CDR3 reads CSVVGAFRNTDTQYF. The CDR3 DNA reads TGCAGCGTTGTAGGGGCCTTTCGGAACACAGATACGCAGTATTTT.

Many counts were recorded for this clonotype. The chain links TRBV6-5 to TRBJ2-7; D gene ambiguous. Trimming shortened V by 4 bases and J by 2 bases, and 15 bases separated the two germline ends. Germline V gene lookup returns CDR1 MNHEY and CDR2 SVGAGI. The CDR3 consists of 15 residues. This CDR3 is CASSSLLSGAYEQYF. In DNA, the CDR3 is TGTGCCAGCAGTTCGCTTCTCTCGGGTGCCTACGAGCAGTACTTC.

This clonotype was counted many times. The rearrangement links TRBV5-1 to TRBJ2-1; D not certain. CDR3 length: 13 amino acids. The germline gives CDR1 SGHRS, CDR2 YFSETQ. V was trimmed by 7 bases and J by 0 bases, leaving 8 bases between them. CDR3 DNA: TGCGCCAGCGGGCTGGTCTCCTACAATGAGCAGTTCTTC. This codes for CASGLVSYNEQFF.

This clonotype was recorded at least ten times. J is TRBJ2-7 and V is TRBV19; a weak D match, TRBD1 (6 bases). CDR1 and CDR2 from the germline V gene are LNHDA and SQIVND (reference sequence). The ends were cut back, 2 bases at V and 0 bases at J, with 11 bases in the middle. The length of the CDR3 is 15 residues. CDR3 residues: CASSITAGDSYEQYF. The CDR3 DNA sequence: TGTGCCAGTAGTATAACTGCAGGGGACTCCTACGAGCAGTACTTC. Together with reference TRBV19 and TRBJ2-7, the CDR3 gives the full variable domain: DGGITQSPKYLFRKEGQNVTLSCEQNLNHDAMYWYRQDPGQGLRLIYYSQIVNDFQKGDIAEGYSVSREKKESFPLTVTSAQKNPTAFYLCASSITAGDSYEQYFGPGTRLTVT.

The rearrangement uses TRBV18 and TRBJ2-1; a possible D gene is TRBD1 (5 bases). Trimming left V 4 bases short and J 0 bases short, with 13 bases between. The CDR3 contains 16 residues. Germline V gene lookup returns CDR1 KGHSH and CDR2 LQKENI. This CDR3 is CASSLPRGNSYNEQFF. The DNA of the CDR3 is TGTGCCAGCTCACTACCAAGGGGCAACTCCTACAATGAGCAGTTCTTC.

This clonotype was counted ten times or more. The chain joins TRBV27 to TRBJ2-7; possibly TRBD2 for D (6 bases). Germline loops: CDR1 MNHEY, CDR2 SMNVEV (reference sequence). The CDR3 extends over 15 amino acids. With 6 bases removed from V and 4 bases from J, the gap between germline ends came to 19 bases. The DNA for the CDR3 is TGTGCCAGCAGCCCCAGAGGTGCGGGGACTTACGAGCAGTACTTC. Protein: CASSPRGAGTYEQYF.

This clonotype has at least ten counts. This chain links TRBV12-3 or TRBV12-4 with TRBJ2-1; 10 nucleotides match TRBD2. The CDR3 is made up of 18 amino acids. Unmatched junction bases numbered 16, after V lost 7 bases and J lost 4 bases. In DNA form, the CDR3 reads TGTGCCAGCATCAGGCAGGGAATAGCGGGAGGACTATACAATGAGCAGTTCTTC. Translated: CASIRQGIAGGLYNEQFF.

This clonotype was observed at least ten times. The chain employs TRBV7-2 and TRBJ1-6; maybe TRBD1 (6 bases). Germline V gives CDR1 SGHTA, CDR2 FQGNSA. This CDR3 contains 16 residues. The germline V and J ends were trimmed by 0 bases and 8 bases, with 14 bases remaining between them. CDR3 sequence: CASSLASGAQYSPLHF. CDR3 DNA sequence: TGTGCCAGCAGCTTAGCTTCAGGGGCTCAATATTCACCCCTCCACTTT.

This clonotype was found many times. The chain recombines TRBV30 with TRBJ2-6; D is unclear. Germline V CDR1 and CDR2: GTSNPN, SVGIG (reference sequence). The CDR3 length is 16 residues. The V and J ends lost 4 bases and 0 bases respectively, with 13 bases between them. CDR3 nucleotide sequence: TGTGCCTGGACTGCCTCCCTCCACTCTGGGGCCAACGTCCTGACTTTC. It yields the protein CAWTASLHSGANVLTF.